Following are 21 T cell receptor beta chains from one sample sequenced in a study of blood T cell repertoires in COVID-19. Libraries were prepared by immunoSEQ multiplex PCR; TCRdb keeps only in-frame clonotypes and omits some of them. This table holds just under 150,000 clones, approximately 89% found once. Sequencing was done on a sample of peripheral blood. The receptors originated from a human donor in a cohort sampled during active COVID-19.

J is TRBJ2-1 and V is TRBV5-4; TRBD2 is a possible D gene (7 bases). CDR3 size: 15 residues. Germline CDR1 and CDR2: SGHNT and YYREEE (reference sequence). Trimming stripped 1 base from V and 7 bases from J, with 15 bases between. Here the CDR3 reads CASSLSAGAGNEQFF. The CDR3 DNA follows: TGTGCCAGCAGCTTGTCCGCGGGGGCCGGAAATGAGCAGTTCTTC.

The chain carries TRBV11-2 and TRBJ2-5; tentative D call: TRBD2 (5 bases). CDR1 is SGHAT and CDR2 is FQNNGV in the germline V gene. Between the trimmed V and J ends, which lost 6 bases and 5 bases, there was a span of 16 bases. The CDR3 length is 14 residues. CDR3 in DNA: TGTGCCAGCAGACCCGTCCGGGGTAGGGAGACCCAGTACTTC. Protein: CASRPVRGRETQYF.

The V call is TRBV2, the J call TRBJ1-1; D gene ambiguous. Per germline, CDR1 SNHLY and CDR2 FYNNEI. The CDR3 has 10 residues. The V end was cut by 8 bases, the J end by 8 bases, with 9 bases between. CDR3 bases: TGTGCCAGCCTACAGCGGGAAGCTTTCTTT. Protein product: CASLQREAFF.

The rearrangement joins TRBV10-3 to TRBJ2-5; 13 nucleotides match TRBD2. Germline CDR1 and CDR2: ENHRY and SYGVKD. Trimming took 6 bases from V and 4 from J; bases not matched to a gene: 5. This CDR3 has 15 amino acids. CDR3 DNA sequence: TGTGCCATCAGACCGGGACTAGCGGGGCTAGAGACCCAGTACTTC. Protein product: CAIRPGLAGLETQYF.

This chain links TRBV3-1 (or the pseudogene TRBV3-2) with TRBJ1-5; D call uncertain. Germline assignment: CDR1 LGHDT and CDR2 YNNKEL (reference sequence). This CDR3 is 14 amino acids long. V was pared by 1 base and J by 6 bases, with 10 bases between. Written as DNA, the CDR3 is TGTGCCAGCAGCCAAGGAGGGATGGGTCAGCCCCAGCATTTT. Protein: CASSQGGMGQPQHF.

The chain carries TRBV4-1 and TRBJ2-3; perhaps TRBD2 as D (6 bases). The V end was cut by 4 bases, the J end by 1 base, with 12 bases between. The V gene's germline CDR1 is MGHRA and CDR2 YSYEKL. The CDR3 is 15 residues long. The CDR3: CASSPWTKGTDTQYF. The CDR3 coding sequence is TGCGCCAGCAGCCCTTGGACTAAGGGCACAGATACGCAGTATTTT.

This clone was detected once. CDR3 nucleotide sequence: TGTGCCAGCAGCTTAGTAGGCGGGACAGCCCTATCCGGCTACACCTTC. Translating it yields CASSLVGGTALSGYTF. The genes are TRBV7-2 and TRBJ1-2, with 7 bases that match TRBD1. This CDR3 has 16 residues. The germline V gene has CDR1 SGHTA and CDR2 FQGNSA. The ends lost 1 base at V and 8 bases at J; junction bases unmatched: 13.

The chain joins TRBV7-8 to TRBJ1-2; D is undetermined. Germline V CDR1 and CDR2: SGHVS, FQNEAQ. This CDR3 is 13 amino acids long. The V and J ends lost 3 bases and 4 bases respectively, with 9 bases between them. The CDR3 region is CASSLSLGYGYTF. CDR3 sequence (DNA): TGTGCCAGCAGCTTGTCGCTCGGCTATGGCTACACCTTC.

This clone was seen a single time. CDR3 nucleotide sequence: TGTGCCAGCAGTGAAAGGGCAGGGGATGGTAATCAGCCCCAGCATTTT. It specifies CASSERAGDGNQPQHF. The gene calls are TRBV2 and TRBJ1-5, with a tentative D call TRBD1 (6 bases). Deletions cut 2 bases from V and 4 bases from J, with 15 bases between. This CDR3 is built from 16 residues. Per germline, CDR1 SNHLY and CDR2 FYNNEI.

V and J are TRBV19 and TRBJ2-7, with 9 bases that match TRBD2. Germline trimming cut 4 bases from V and 3 bases from J; bases unmatched to any gene: 10. CDR1 and CDR2 from the germline V gene are LNHDA and SQIVND (reference sequence). The length of the CDR3 is 16 residues. The CDR3 is CASSTTLAGYIYEQYF. In DNA, the CDR3 is TGTGCCAGTAGTACCACTCTAGCGGGGTACATCTACGAGCAGTACTTC.

CDR3 protein: CASSLGGLSTEAFF. Here the CDR3 DNA reads TGTGCCAGCAGCTTGGGTGGGCTTAGTACTGAAGCTTTCTTT. The rearrangement links TRBV7-3 to TRBJ1-1; D unresolved. Germline V CDR1 and CDR2: SGHTA, FQGTGA. CDR3 length: 14 residues. The V gene lost 3 bases and the J gene lost 5 bases, with 13 bases spanning the gap.

The chain uses TRBV10-3 and TRBJ2-1; 7 bases fit TRBD1. The CDR3 contains 12 residues. The V and J ends lost 5 bases and 15 bases, in that order; junction bases with no gene match: 10. Germline CDR1 and CDR2: ENHRY and SYGVKD. The CDR3 DNA reads as TGTGCCATCAGTTCTCCCGGGACAGAATGGTTCTTC. Translating it yields CAISSPGTEWFF.

The gene calls are TRBV7-9 and TRBJ2-5; the match to TRBD2 covers 10 bases. CDR3 length equals 15 residues. The junction had 3 bases not matched to a gene; V was cut back by 3 bases and J by 2 bases. Germline V CDR1 and CDR2: SEHNR, FQNEAQ (reference sequence). In DNA, the CDR3 is TGTGCCAGCAGCTTTCAACTAGCGGGGCAAGAGACCCAGTACTTC. It translates to CASSFQLAGQETQYF. The complete variable domain, with remaining parts taken from reference TRBV7-9 and TRBJ2-5, reads DTGVSQNPRHKITKRGQNVTFRCDPISEHNRLYWYRQTLGQGPEFLTYFQNEAQLEKSRLLSDRFSAERPKGSFSTLEIQRTEQGDSAMYLCASSFQLAGQETQYFGPGTRLLVL.

The chain joins TRBV6-5 to TRBJ2-3, with TRBD1 identical over 8 bases. Trimming took 6 bases from V and 5 from J; bases not matched to a gene: 10. Looked up from germline, CDR1 is MNHEY and CDR2 is SVGAGI. This CDR3 comprises 15 residues. The CDR3 spells CASRGARGRIDTQYF. CDR3 sequence (DNA): TGTGCCAGCAGAGGGGCCAGGGGGCGGATAGATACGCAGTATTTT.

The chain employs TRBV11-2 and TRBJ1-4, with D unclear. V lost 4 bases and J 8 bases, leaving 17 bases between the germline ends. The CDR3 runs 15 residues. The V gene's germline CDR1 is SGHAT and CDR2 FQNNGV. This chain's CDR3 is CASSSFGGLGEKLFF. CDR3 sequence (DNA): TGTGCCAGCAGCTCCTTCGGAGGGCTAGGGGAAAAACTGTTTTTT.

The chain joins TRBV6-5 to TRBJ2-2, with 9 positions matching TRBD2. Germline loops: CDR1 MNHEY, CDR2 SVGAGI. J was trimmed by 6 bases and V by 5 bases; bases with no gene match: 4. The CDR3 is 14 residues long. This chain's CDR3 is CASSTAGGPGELFF. Written as DNA, the CDR3 is TGTGCCAGCAGTACCGCGGGGGGGCCCGGGGAGCTGTTTTTT.

The chain employs TRBV4-2 and TRBJ1-5; 9 positions match TRBD1. Germline V gene lookup returns CDR1 LGHNA and CDR2 YNFKEQ. V dropped 0 bases and J dropped 9; count of bases not matched to a gene: 9. This CDR3 has 16 amino acids. The CDR3 DNA reads as TGTGCCAGCAGCCAAGATGTGGGACAGGGCGGGCGGCCCCAGCATTTT. This codes for CASSQDVGQGGRPQHF.

J is TRBJ1-1 and V is TRBV13, with D possibly matching TRBD1 (6 bases). The ends were cut back, 4 bases at V and 0 bases at J, with 9 bases in the middle. The CDR3 covers 14 residues. Germline CDR1 reads PRHDT; CDR2 reads FYEKMQ (reference sequence). The CDR3 reads CASSWGQMNTEAFF. DNA for the CDR3: TGTGCCAGCAGCTGGGGGCAAATGAACACTGAAGCTTTCTTT.

The chain recombines TRBV20-1 with TRBJ2-3; unclear D gene. The germline V and J ends were trimmed by 0 bases and 6 bases, with 4 bases remaining between them. Germline V gives CDR1 DFQATT, CDR2 SNEGSKA (reference sequence). The CDR3 has 11 residues. The DNA of the CDR3 is TGCAGTGCTAGAGAAGCGGATACGCAGTATTTT. This translates into CSAREADTQYF.

This clone has a single count. The chain joins TRBV18 to TRBJ1-2; TRBD1 aligns across 9 bases. The trim removed 3 bases at V and 9 bases at J, leaving 5 bases unmatched. The CDR3 has 13 residues. In germline, CDR1 is KGHSH, CDR2 LQKENI. CDR3 sequence: CASSPGTGPSYTF. CDR3 sequence (DNA): TGTGCCAGCTCACCTGGGACAGGGCCCAGCTACACCTTC.

A remark on this clone: The sample carries other DNA sequences with the same CDR3. This chain joins TRBV7-2 and TRBJ2-1; D gene uncertain. The CDR3 is 15 residues long. CDR1 SGHTA and CDR2 FQGNSA come from the germline V gene. Trimming removed 5 bases from V and 2 bases from J, with 13 bases in between. CDR3 loop: CASSNGPSAYNEQFF. CDR3 nucleotides: TGTGCCAGCAGCAATGGGCCTTCGGCCTACAATGAGCAGTTCTTC.